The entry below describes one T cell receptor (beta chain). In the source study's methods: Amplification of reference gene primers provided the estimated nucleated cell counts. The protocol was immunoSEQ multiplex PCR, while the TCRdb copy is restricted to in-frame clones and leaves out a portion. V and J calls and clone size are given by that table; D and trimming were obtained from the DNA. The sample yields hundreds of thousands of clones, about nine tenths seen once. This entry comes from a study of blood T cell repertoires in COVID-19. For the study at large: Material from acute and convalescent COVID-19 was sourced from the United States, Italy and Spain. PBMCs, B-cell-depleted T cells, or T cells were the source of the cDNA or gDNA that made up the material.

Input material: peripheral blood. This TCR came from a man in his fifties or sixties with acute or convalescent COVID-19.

This chain's CDR3 is CASSPGRGTHTQYF. The CDR3 DNA reads TGTGCCAGCAGTCCGGGACGGGGGACTCATACGCAGTATTTT. The rearrangement joins TRBV27 to TRBJ2-3; TRBD2 is a possible D gene (6 bases). Germline assignment: CDR1 MNHEY and CDR2 SMNVEV (reference sequence). V was trimmed by 5 bases and J by 7 bases, leaving 16 bases between them. The CDR3 spans 14 residues.